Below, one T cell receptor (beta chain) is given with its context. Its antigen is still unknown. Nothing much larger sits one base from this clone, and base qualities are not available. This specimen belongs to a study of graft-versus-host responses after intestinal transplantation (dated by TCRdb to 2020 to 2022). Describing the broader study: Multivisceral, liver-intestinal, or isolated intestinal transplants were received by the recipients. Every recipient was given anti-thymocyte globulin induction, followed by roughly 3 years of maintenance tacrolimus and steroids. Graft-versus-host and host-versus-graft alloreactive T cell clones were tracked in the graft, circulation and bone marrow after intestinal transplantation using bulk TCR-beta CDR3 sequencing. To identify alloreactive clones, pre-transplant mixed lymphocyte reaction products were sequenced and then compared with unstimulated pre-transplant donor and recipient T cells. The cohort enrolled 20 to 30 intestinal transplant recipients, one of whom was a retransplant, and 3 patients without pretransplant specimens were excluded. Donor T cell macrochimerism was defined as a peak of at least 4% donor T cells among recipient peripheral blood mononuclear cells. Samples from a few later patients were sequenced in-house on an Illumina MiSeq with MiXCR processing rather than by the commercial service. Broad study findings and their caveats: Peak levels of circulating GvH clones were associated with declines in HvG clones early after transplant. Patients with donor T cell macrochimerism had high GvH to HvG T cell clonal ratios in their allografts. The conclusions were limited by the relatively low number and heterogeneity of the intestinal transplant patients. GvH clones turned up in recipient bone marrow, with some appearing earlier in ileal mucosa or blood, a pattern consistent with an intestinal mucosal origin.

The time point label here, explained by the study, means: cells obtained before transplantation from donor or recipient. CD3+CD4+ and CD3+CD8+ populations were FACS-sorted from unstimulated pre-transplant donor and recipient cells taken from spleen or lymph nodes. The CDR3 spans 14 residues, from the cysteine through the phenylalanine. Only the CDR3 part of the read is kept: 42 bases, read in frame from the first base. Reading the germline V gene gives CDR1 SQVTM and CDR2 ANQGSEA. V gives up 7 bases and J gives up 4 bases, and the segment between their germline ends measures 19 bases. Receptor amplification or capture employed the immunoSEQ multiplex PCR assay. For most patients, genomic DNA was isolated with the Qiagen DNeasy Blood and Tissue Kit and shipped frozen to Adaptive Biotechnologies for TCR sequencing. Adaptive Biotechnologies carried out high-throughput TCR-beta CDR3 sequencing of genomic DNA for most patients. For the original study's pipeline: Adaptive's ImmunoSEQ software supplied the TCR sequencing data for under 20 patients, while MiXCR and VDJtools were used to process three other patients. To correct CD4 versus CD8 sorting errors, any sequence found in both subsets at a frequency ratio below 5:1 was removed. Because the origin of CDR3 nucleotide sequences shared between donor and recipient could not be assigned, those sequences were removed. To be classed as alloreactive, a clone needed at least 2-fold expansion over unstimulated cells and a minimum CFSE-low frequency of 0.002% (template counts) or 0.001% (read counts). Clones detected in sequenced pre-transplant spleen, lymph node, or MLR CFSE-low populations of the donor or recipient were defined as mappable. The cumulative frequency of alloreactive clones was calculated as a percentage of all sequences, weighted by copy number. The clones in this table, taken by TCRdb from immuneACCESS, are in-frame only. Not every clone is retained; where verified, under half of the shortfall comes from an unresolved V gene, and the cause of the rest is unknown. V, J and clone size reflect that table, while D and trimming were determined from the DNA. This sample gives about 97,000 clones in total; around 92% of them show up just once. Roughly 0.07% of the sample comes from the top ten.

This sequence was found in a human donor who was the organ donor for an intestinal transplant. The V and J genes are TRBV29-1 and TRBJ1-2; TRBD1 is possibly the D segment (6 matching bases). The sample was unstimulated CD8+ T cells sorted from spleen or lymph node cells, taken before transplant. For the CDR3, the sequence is CSAGPRTDPYGYTF. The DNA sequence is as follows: TGCAGCGCAGGCCCTAGGACAGACCCCTATGGCTACACCTTC. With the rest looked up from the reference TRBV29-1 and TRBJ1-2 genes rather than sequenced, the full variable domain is SAVISQKPSRDICQRGTSLTIQCQVDSQVTMMFWYRQQPGQSLTLIATANQGSEATYESGFVIDKFPISRPNLTFSTLTVSNMSPEDSSIYLCSAGPRTDPYGYTFGSGTRLTVV.